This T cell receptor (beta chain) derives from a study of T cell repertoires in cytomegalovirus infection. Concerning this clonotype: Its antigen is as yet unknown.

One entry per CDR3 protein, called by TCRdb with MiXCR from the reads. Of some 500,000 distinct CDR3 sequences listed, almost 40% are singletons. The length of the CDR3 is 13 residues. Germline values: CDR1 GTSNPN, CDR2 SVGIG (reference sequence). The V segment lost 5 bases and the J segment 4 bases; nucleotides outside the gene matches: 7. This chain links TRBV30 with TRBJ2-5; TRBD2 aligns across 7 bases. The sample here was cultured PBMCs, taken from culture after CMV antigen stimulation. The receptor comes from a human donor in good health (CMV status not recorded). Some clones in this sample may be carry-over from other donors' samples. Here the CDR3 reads CAWQMGGGETQYF. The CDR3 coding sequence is TGTGCCTGGCAGATGGGGGGGGGAGAGACCCAGTACTTC.